Below are 16 T cell receptor beta chains sequenced from a single sample in a study of molecular identifiers for immune sequencing clone quantification. Each CDR3 protein gets one entry after TCRdb re-called the PCR reads with MiXCR. The table includes 80,000 to 95,000 distinct CDR3 sequences, 15% to 20% detected once. The sequencing sample was made of naive CD8+ T cells from blood, with Jurkat cell RNA spiked in. Indicated subset: FACS-sorted CD8+CD4-CCR7+CD45RA+ naive T cells. These receptors originate from a human donor in good health. Some libraries in this study had Jurkat cell RNA spiked in.

This clonotype appeared a single time. A much more abundant neighbour one base away suggests this may be a read error. This chain connects TRBV7-9 to TRBJ1-1, with 7 positions matching TRBD1. CDR3 length equals 14 residues. Germline V gene lookup returns CDR1 SEHNR and CDR2 FQNEAQ (reference sequence). V lost 2 bases and J lost 6; bases outside the gene matches: 6. The CDR3 DNA reads TGTGCCAGCAGCTTAACAAGGGGGCGCTCTGAAGCTTTCTTT. Protein sequence: CASSLTRGRSEAFF. The variable domain in full, with the rest retrieved from reference TRBV7-9 and TRBJ1-1, is DTGVSQNPRHKITKRGQNVTFRCDPISEHNRLYWYRQTLGQGPEFLTYFQNEAQLEKSRLLSDRFSAERPKGSFSTLEIQRTEQGDSAMYLCASSLTRGRSEAFFGQGTRLTVV.

There are many counts of this clonotype. DNA of the CDR3: TGTGCCAGCAGCTTAGGCCCCGGGTCACTCTCCTACGAGCAGTACTTC. Amino acid sequence: CASSLGPGSLSYEQYF. This rearrangement joins TRBV13 to TRBJ2-7; D unclear. Germline CDR1 reads PRHDT; CDR2 reads FYEKMQ (reference sequence). The CDR3 has 16 amino acids. V lost 0 bases and J 0 bases, leaving 12 bases between the germline ends. Looking up the rest from reference TRBV13 and TRBJ2-7 gives the full variable domain: AAGVIQSPRHLIKEKRETATLKCYPIPRHDTVYWYQQGPGQDPQFLISFYEKMQSDKGSIPDRFSAQQFSDYHSELNMSSLELGDSALYFCASSLGPGSLSYEQYFGPGTRLTVT.

In this sample, this clonotype turned up many times. V is TRBV7-9 and J is TRBJ2-7, with a possible D match to TRBD1 (6 bases). The germline gives CDR1 SEHNR, CDR2 FQNEAQ (reference sequence). CDR3 length: 18 residues. V was shortened by 0 bases and J by 1 base, with 19 bases between the two germline ends. This CDR3 reads CASSLAVNRGSLSYEQYF. For the CDR3, the DNA is TGTGCCAGCAGCTTAGCGGTGAATAGGGGGTCCCTTTCCTACGAGCAGTACTTC.

This clonotype was seen at least ten times. The chain couples TRBV4-3 to TRBJ2-4; D is uncertain. Germline CDR1 LGHNA, CDR2 YSLEER. This CDR3 comprises 14 residues. Trimming left V 0 bases short and J 8 bases short, with 11 bases between. DNA of the CDR3: TGCGCCAGCAGCCAAGACAGGACCGCTGACATTCAGTACTTC. Translated, it gives CASSQDRTADIQYF.

This clonotype was seen more than once but under ten times. A much larger clone lies one base from this, so it may be a read error. V and J are TRBV12-5 and TRBJ1-5; a weak D match, TRBD1 (6 bases). Germline V gene sequence: CDR1 LGHNT, CDR2 FRNRAP. The germline V and J ends were trimmed by 6 bases and 5 bases, with 17 bases remaining between them. The CDR3 loop spans 15 amino acids. CDR3 protein: CASGPTGTGDQPQHF. CDR3 nucleotides: TGTGCTAGTGGACCAACAGGGACGGGCGATCAGCCCCAGCATTTT.

This clonotype was seen ten or more times. The chain uses TRBV29-1 and TRBJ2-7; 8 positions agree with TRBD1. The germline V gene has CDR1 SQVTM and CDR2 ANQGSEA. V lost 7 bases to trimming and J lost 4 bases; unmatched junction nucleotides: 3. The CDR3 consists of 11 residues. CDR3 nucleotides: TGCAGCGGACAGGGGAGTTACGAGCAGTACTTC. This gives the protein CSGQGSYEQYF.

This clonotype was recorded at least ten times. This chain uses TRBV25-1 with TRBJ2-7; D might be TRBD1 (5 bases). The length of the CDR3 is 14 residues. Trimming took 4 bases from V and 3 from J, leaving 13 bases between them. Germline V gene sequence: CDR1 MGHDK, CDR2 SYGVNS. CDR3 loop: CASSVQGSFYEQYF. CDR3 DNA: TGTGCCAGCAGTGTCCAGGGCTCATTCTACGAGCAGTACTTC.

This clonotype was counted ten times or more. This chain uses TRBV14 with TRBJ2-7; 8 bases map to TRBD2. The V gene end was trimmed by 2 bases and the J gene end by 4 bases; junction bases not matched to a gene: 1. The CDR3 is made up of 13 amino acids. Germline CDR1 SGHDN, CDR2 FVKESK. The CDR3 sequence is CASSQRGGYEQYF. CDR3 DNA sequence: TGTGCCAGCAGCCAACGGGGGGGGTACGAGCAGTACTTC.

V gene TRBV27 combines with J gene TRBJ2-7, with D uncertain. The CDR3 has 14 residues. Germline V gene lookup returns CDR1 MNHEY and CDR2 SMNVEV (reference sequence). V lost 0 bases and J lost 2, with 8 bases in between. CDR3 sequence: CASSLSEVAYEQYF. CDR3 sequence (DNA): TGTGCCAGCAGTTTATCGGAAGTGGCCTACGAGCAGTACTTC.

This clonotype was found many times. This chain connects TRBV27 to TRBJ1-4; no clear D. This CDR3 has 18 amino acids. Germline V lookup: CDR1 MNHEY, CDR2 SMNVEV (reference sequence). Trimming removed 5 bases at V and 0 bases at J, with 19 bases between. CDR3 in DNA: TGTGCCAGCAGTGTACTGACCGTGGGCCATGCAACTAATGAAAAACTGTTTTTT. As protein: CASSVLTVGHATNEKLFF.

Comment on this clonotype: This could be a read error, since a much larger clone is one nucleotide away. Here the CDR3 omits its conserved ending phenylalanine or tryptophan, so a read error is the likely source. The rearrangement uses TRBV30 and TRBJ2-7; unclear D gene. The V gene's germline CDR1 is GTSNPN and CDR2 SVGIG (reference sequence). V lost 5 bases, J lost 0 bases, and 14 bases lay in between. The length of the CDR3 is 14 residues. CDR3 amino acids: CAWEGPSSSYEQYL. The CDR3 DNA reads as TGTGCCTGGGAAGGTCCTTCGAGCTCCTACGAGCAGTACCTC.

This clonotype was found many times. This sequence joins TRBV20-1 and TRBJ1-5; unclear D gene. Trimming removed 5 bases from V and 3 bases from J, with 17 bases in between. This CDR3 has 15 residues. From germline, CDR1 is DFQATT and CDR2 SNEGSKA (reference sequence). The CDR3 DNA reads TGCAGTGCTCTAGACCCCCGGGAGATCAATCAGCCCCAGCATTTT. Protein: CSALDPREINQPQHF.

This clonotype was recorded at least ten times. The chain employs TRBV20-1 and TRBJ2-3; TRBD2 aligns across 12 bases. There are 17 residues in the CDR3. V trimming: 3 bases; J trimming: 6 bases; junction bases outside the gene matches: 13. The germline gives CDR1 DFQATT, CDR2 SNEGSKA (reference sequence). CDR3: CSARETSGGPFVDTQYF. In DNA form, the CDR3 reads TGCAGTGCTAGGGAGACTAGCGGGGGTCCTTTTGTCGATACGCAGTATTTT.

This clonotype came up many times. The rearrangement joins TRBV6-2 or TRBV6-3 to TRBJ2-1, with TRBD1 matching over 11 bases. The V segment lost 2 bases and the J segment 4 bases; nucleotides outside the gene matches: 4. CDR3 length: 16 residues. CDR1 is MNHEY and CDR2 is SVGEGT in the germline V gene. CDR3 bases: TGTGCCAGCAGTTACACCGGGACAGGGGGGTACAATGAGCAGTTCTTC. Its protein is CASSYTGTGGYNEQFF.

Note on this clonotype: A read error may explain this, as a much larger clone is one base away. The V call is TRBV12-3 or TRBV12-4, the J call TRBJ2-7; D gene uncertain. The length of the CDR3 is 15 residues. The CDR3 sequence is CAGSFSPGSSYEQYF. In DNA form, the CDR3 reads TGTGCCGGCAGTTTTTCGCCTGGAAGCTCCTACGAGCAGTACTTC.

This clonotype was recorded at least ten times. J is TRBJ2-3 and V is TRBV9; D uncertain. V dropped 3 bases and J dropped 5 bases, with 10 bases sitting between them. In germline, CDR1 is SGDLS, CDR2 YYNGEE. This CDR3 has 13 amino acids. CDR3 protein: CASSASSRDTQYF. Written as DNA, the CDR3 is TGTGCCAGCAGCGCCAGTTCTAGAGATACGCAGTATTTT.